This paragraph reports one TCR beta chain. Its antigen is unknown. No clone much larger than this one lies a single base away; base qualities are absent. Single viable CD3+CD4+CD8-CD45RO+ cells were sorted as memory CD4+ T cells on a FACSAria II. CMV serostatus was determined with a Roche Elecsys assay detecting serum IgG against CMV pp150, pp28, p38 and p52. Once the samples were thawed, total CD4+ T cells were enriched through positive selection using CD4 magnetic microbeads. The samples came from a separate study whose specific focus was interrogating the CD4+ T cell memory repertoire. Peripheral blood mononuclear cells were isolated and cryopreserved according to standard operating procedures, and serum was stored at -80 degrees C. The staining relied on CD3-PerCP (BW264/56), CD4-APC (RPA-T4), CD45RO-PE (UCHT1) and CD8-Pacific Orange (3B5) antibodies, and Sytox blue was used to exclude non-viable cells.

This sample is drawn from a study of memory CD4+ T cells and cytomegalovirus serostatus (dated by TCRdb to between 2018 and 2021). Concerning the study at large: The cohort included some 35 healthy adults from Belgium, of whom 9 were CMV seropositive and 24 were CMV seronegative. To replicate a published TCR-based CMV serostatus classifier, the researchers sequenced the CD4+ memory TCRbeta repertoires of a Belgian cohort whose cytomegalovirus serostatus was known. General study outcomes and caveats: Only CD4+CD45RO+ memory cells were sequenced, in contrast to the original study, in which naive and memory CD4+ and CD8+ populations were covered. On the Belgian cohort, the classifier built on the original framework reached a median bootstrapped AUC of almost 0.96, with a 95% CI of 0.76-1.00. For predicting CMV serostatus, the median bootstrapped AUC was about 0.96 using the original framework and over 0.9 using a US-trained random forest. Of under 200 previously reported CMV-associated TCRbeta sequences, 60 to 85 appeared in the CD4+ memory repertoires, each in one to five individuals. The results were interpreted as suggesting that the CMV-associated TCR signature is mostly present in the CD4+ memory repertoire.

Per the germline V gene, MNHEY is the CDR1 and SVGAGI is the CDR2. V drops 3 bases and J drops 8 bases, leaving 16 bases in between. The CDR3 measures 14 amino acids from cysteine to phenylalanine. Just CDR3 DNA is preserved here, 42 bases in frame from base 1. Genomic DNA was extracted from sorted cells with the Quick-DNA Microprep Kit. TCRbeta DNA was amplified with the immunoSEQ hsTCRbeta kit following the manufacturer's protocol. TCRbeta libraries were sequenced on an Illumina MiSeq instrument. Processing in the source paper ran as follows. After out-of-frame sequences were removed, some 2 million distinct TCRbeta sequences remained, averaging around 70,000 per individual. Each individual was scored by the count of 164 previously reported CMV-associated TCRbeta sequences and the total productive distinct TCRbeta count. A beta-binomial model was reimplemented in Python, and scikit-learn random forests with default parameters were trained on US cohort data. Classifier performance on the Belgian cohort was reported as the median AUC with percentile confidence intervals calculated over 10,000 bootstrap iterations. Held by TCRdb, this immuneACCESS table contains in-frame sequences only and omits some clones. Under half of the omission traces to an unresolved V gene where checked; the cause of the rest is unknown. V, J and clone size are taken as reported in that table, and D and trimming were inferred from the DNA itself. Counted in this sample were tens of thousands of clones; more than 70% of them appeared once. Jointly, the top ten make up 0.88% of the sample.

This receptor chain uses TRBV6-5 and TRBJ1-2, with a tentative D gene TRBD1 over 6 matching bases. The sequenced sample consisted of memory CD4+ T cells from blood. The sequence derives from an adult in good health and CMV-seronegative. The base sequence is TGTGCCAGCAGTTATGGAGGGGGTATTGGCGGCTACACCTTC. Translated, it reads CASSYGGGIGGYTF.